These 11 T cell receptor beta chains share one sample of origin, sequenced in a study of blood T cell repertoires in acute mononucleosis. TCRdb's table, derived via immunoSEQ multiplex PCR, lists solely in-frame clones and lacks some. The sample holds under 9,500 clones, less than 30% seen once. Stated time point: acute infectious mononucleosis, at clinical presentation within 2 weeks of symptom onset (visit 1). This sample comprised EBV YVL epitope tetramer+ CD8+ T cells sorted from PBMCs, obtained during acute infectious mononucleosis. Subset: CD8 T cells binding a tetramer with EBV BRLF1 109-117 peptide (YVL-BR). The receptor set was obtained from a woman aged 18-35 years with infectious mononucleosis caused by EBV.

Sample share makes this clone medium-sized. This same CDR3 is encoded by further DNA sequences in the sample. CDR3 loop: CASSYGQGAADTQYF. The CDR3 DNA sequence: TGTGCCAGCAGCTACGGACAGGGGGCGGCAGATACGCAGTATTTT. The chain recombines TRBV7-3 with TRBJ2-3, with TRBD1 matching over 11 bases. The CDR3 contains 15 residues. Germline CDR1 and CDR2: SGHTA and FQGTGA. Unmatched junction bases numbered 4, after V lost 4 bases and J lost 4 bases.

This clone is medium-sized within its sample. V is TRBV27 and J is TRBJ2-2; D unclear. The V and J ends lost 4 bases and 3 bases respectively, with 9 bases between them. The CDR3 sequence is 14 residues long. Per the germline V gene, CDR1 is MNHEY and CDR2 is SMNVEV (reference sequence). CDR3 protein: CASSSLLDTGELFF. CDR3 DNA: TGTGCCAGCAGTTCACTATTAGACACCGGGGAGCTGTTTTTT.

This clone appeared a few times. In DNA form, the CDR3 reads TGTGCCAGCAGCTTAGACGGGGACAATGAGCAGTTCTTC. It codes for CASSLDGDNEQFF. V is TRBV5-4 and J is TRBJ2-1; maybe TRBD2 (5 bases). Trimming stripped 2 bases from V and 5 bases from J, with 8 bases between. This CDR3 contains 13 residues. CDR1 is SGHNT and CDR2 is YYREEE in the germline V gene (reference sequence).

This chain uses TRBV7-2 with TRBJ2-5; D is possibly TRBD2 (6 bases). The CDR3 covers 15 residues. The germline V gene encodes CDR1 SGHTA and CDR2 FQGNSA. Trimming took off 7 bases at V and 0 bases at J, with 15 bases between the two ends. CDR3 DNA sequence: TGTGCCAGCAACTTCAAACCGGGAGACCAAGAGACCCAGTACTTC. It translates to CASNFKPGDQETQYF.

This clone showed up many times. This chain connects TRBV6-1 to TRBJ2-3; the D gene is possibly TRBD2 (6 bases). From germline, CDR1 is MNHNS and CDR2 SASEGT. The CDR3 loop spans 14 amino acids. Trimming stripped 5 bases from V and 0 bases from J, with 9 bases between. CDR3 in amino acids: CASSMAGSTDTQYF. CDR3 sequence (DNA): TGTGCCAGCAGTATGGCGGGGAGCACAGATACGCAGTATTTT.

The chain carries TRBV11-3 and TRBJ2-2; D call uncertain. V dropped 1 base and J dropped 4 bases, with 4 bases sitting between them. The CDR3 consists of 13 residues. Germline lookup yields CDR1 SGHNT and CDR2 YENEEA. The CDR3 nucleotides read TGTGCCAGCAGCTTAGCCGGCACCGGGGAGCTGTTTTTT. Translation: CASSLAGTGELFF. Based on the CDR3 plus reference TRBV11-3 and TRBJ2-2, the full variable domain is EAGVVQSPRYKIIEKKQPVAFWCNPISGHNTLYWYLQNLGQGPELLIRYENEEAVDDSQLPKDRFSAERLKGVDSTLKIQPAELGDSAVYLCASSLAGTGELFFGEGSRLTVL.

The V gene is TRBV6-4, the J gene TRBJ2-5; 7 bases align to TRBD1. V lost 5 bases, J lost 5 bases, and 11 bases stayed unmatched. This CDR3 has 15 residues. The germline gives CDR1 MRHNA, CDR2 SNTAGT. CDR3: CASSFLTGSAETQYF. DNA of the CDR3: TGTGCCAGCAGTTTCTTGACAGGGTCGGCGGAGACCCAGTACTTC.

The chain has TRBV7-8 and TRBJ2-3; perhaps TRBD2 as D (5 bases). V dropped 4 bases and J dropped 1 base, with 9 bases sitting between them. This CDR3 is 14 amino acids long. CDR1 is SGHVS and CDR2 is FQNEAQ in the germline V gene. Here the CDR3 DNA reads TGTGCCAGCAGCTCCGGGATTGGCACAGATACGCAGTATTTT. Encoded protein: CASSSGIGTDTQYF. Combining the CDR3 with reference TRBV7-8 and TRBJ2-3 gives the whole variable domain GAGVSQSPRYKVAKRGQDVALRCDPISGHVSLFWYQQALGQGPEFLTYFQNEAQLDKSGLPSDRFFAERPEGSVSTLKIQRTQQEDSAVYLCASSSGIGTDTQYFGPGTRLTVL.

The sample holds one count of this clone. The genes are TRBV27 and TRBJ2-7, with D maybe TRBD1 (6 bases). Germline CDR1 and CDR2: MNHEY and SMNVEV (reference sequence). CDR3 length: 14 amino acids. Here the CDR3 reads CARSLRGGGYEQYF. The CDR3 DNA is TGTGCTAGAAGTTTAAGAGGGGGTGGGTACGAGCAGTACTTC.

In regard to this clone: Different DNA sequences within this sample yield the same CDR3. The rearrangement joins TRBV29-1 to TRBJ2-7, with 11 nucleotides matching TRBD1. The germline V gene encodes CDR1 SQVTM and CDR2 ANQGSEA. The CDR3 runs to 11 residues. V lost 7 bases to trimming and J lost 11 bases; unmatched junction nucleotides: 7. The DNA for the CDR3 is TGCAGCGGGGGACAGGGGGAGGGCGAGTACTTC. It yields the protein CSGGQGEGEYF.

In its sample, this clone was seen a few times. The V gene is TRBV7-6, the J gene TRBJ2-5, with a tentative D call TRBD2 (6 bases). The germline V gene has CDR1 SGHVS and CDR2 FNYEAQ. V lost 5 bases and J 1 base, leaving 14 bases between the germline ends. The CDR3 runs to 15 residues. The CDR3 bases are TGTGCCAGCAGCCCTTATTTGGGGGGCCAAGAGACCCAGTACTTC. This encodes CASSPYLGGQETQYF.